This record looks at one T cell receptor beta chain sequence and its context. In the study's own analysis: By means of reference gene primer amplification, nucleated cell counts were estimated. TCRdb keeps only in-frame clones here, not all; method: immunoSEQ multiplex PCR. D and trimming come from the DNA, and the V and J calls and clone size come from that table. The sample lists about 290,000 clones, roughly 89% occurring once. These data come from a study of blood T cell repertoires in COVID-19. The overall study: Samples of COVID-19 (acute and convalescent) were obtained from the United States, Italy and Spain. PBMCs, B-cell-depleted T cells, or T cells provided the cDNA or gDNA that made up the material.

The source of this sequence is a woman in her 30s with active or convalescent COVID-19. The sample taken for sequencing was peripheral blood.

This CDR3 reads CASSYSAPQDTEAFF. The CDR3 region has the DNA TGTGCCAGCAGTTACTCGGCACCTCAGGACACTGAAGCTTTCTTT. The chain is built from TRBV6-5 and TRBJ1-1, with unresolved D. CDR1 and CDR2 from the germline V gene are MNHEY and SVGAGI. This CDR3 is built from 15 residues. V lost 0 bases to trimming and J lost 3 bases, with 11 bases between them.